These 17 T cell receptor beta chains were sequenced from one sample in a study of long-term antiretroviral therapy in people with HIV. The immunoSEQ assay was v3.0, run at survey level. The protocol was immunoSEQ multiplex PCR, while the TCRdb copy is restricted to in-frame clones and leaves out a portion. The sample consists of about 33,000 clones, around 80% of them appearing once. The material sequenced was unsorted PBMCs, taken 2 years after starting antiretroviral therapy. These receptors originate from a woman between 50 and 59 years old with HIV.

The chain carries TRBV5-4 and TRBJ1-2, with TRBD1 identical over 7 bases. The V gene's germline CDR1 is SGHNT and CDR2 YYREEE (reference sequence). V gave up 5 bases and J gave up 8 bases; unmatched junction bases: 12. The CDR3 sequence is 14 residues long. The CDR3 coding sequence is TGTGCCAGCAGTTTGACAGGGACTCAGGAGGGCTACACCTTC. It translates to CASSLTGTQEGYTF.

This chain links TRBV5-5 with TRBJ2-7; 12 bases are a match to TRBD1. Germline values: CDR1 SGHKS, CDR2 YYEKEE (reference sequence). The CDR3 runs 14 residues. With 2 bases clipped from V and 5 bases from J, the junction kept 2 bases outside the gene matches. The CDR3 DNA follows: TGTGCCAGCAGCTTCGGGACAGGGGGCAACGAGCAGTACGTC. Protein: CASSFGTGGNEQYV.

The chain couples TRBV19 to TRBJ1-5; no reliable D call. Germline lookup yields CDR1 LNHDA and CDR2 SQIVND (reference sequence). V shed 3 bases and J shed 2 bases, with 8 bases lying between them. CDR3 length: 14 residues. This CDR3 reads CASSIGVGNQPQHF. CDR3 nucleotide sequence: TGTGCCAGTAGTATTGGGGTTGGCAATCAGCCCCAGCATTTT. Full variable domain (rest looked up from reference TRBV19 and TRBJ1-5): DGGITQSPKYLFRKEGQNVTLSCEQNLNHDAMYWYRQDPGQGLRLIYYSQIVNDFQKGDIAEGYSVSREKKESFPLTVTSAQKNPTAFYLCASSIGVGNQPQHFGDGTRLSIL.

This chain uses TRBV5-1 with TRBJ2-7; D call uncertain. Germline V lookup: CDR1 SGHRS, CDR2 YFSETQ. The CDR3 length is 14 residues. Trimming stripped 0 bases from V and 3 bases from J, with 10 bases between. The CDR3 DNA sequence: TGCGCCAGCAGCTTGGGGCAGGCCAGCTACGAGCAGTACTTC. Its translation is CASSLGQASYEQYF.

The chain links TRBV18 to TRBJ2-5; D perhaps matches TRBD1 (5 bases). CDR1 is KGHSH, CDR2 LQKENI, per germline. The CDR3 is 13 residues long. The V and J ends lost 5 bases and 5 bases respectively, with 12 bases between them. This CDR3 reads CASSGAGWETQYF. CDR3 coding DNA: TGTGCCAGCTCAGGGGCCGGATGGGAGACCCAGTACTTC.

This clone has a handful of counts. The rearrangement uses TRBV11-2 and TRBJ1-2, with 7 bases lining up with TRBD1. Germline V gene data show CDR1 as SGHAT and CDR2 as FQNNGV. With 3 bases clipped from V and 2 bases from J, the junction kept 3 bases outside the gene matches. This CDR3 contains 14 residues. The CDR3 nucleotides read TGTGCCAGCAGCTTCCTGACAGGGAACTATGGCTACACCTTC. This encodes CASSFLTGNYGYTF.

This clone was detected only a few times. The chain carries TRBV5-4 and TRBJ2-2; unclear D gene. The CDR3 consists of 13 residues. Deletions cut 4 bases from V and 6 bases from J, with 10 bases between. Germline CDR1 SGHNT, CDR2 YYREEE (reference sequence). In DNA form, the CDR3 reads TGTGCCAGCAGCCGAAATTCCCCCGGGGAGCTGTTTTTT. Its protein is CASSRNSPGELFF.

V is TRBV30 and J is TRBJ1-5; D might be TRBD1 (6 bases). Deletions cut 2 bases from V and 0 bases from J, with 11 bases between. This CDR3 is built from 15 residues. Germline V gives CDR1 GTSNPN, CDR2 SVGIG (reference sequence). The CDR3 sequence: CAWSPGDYSNQPQHF. CDR3 DNA: TGTGCCTGGAGTCCAGGGGATTATAGCAATCAGCCCCAGCATTTT.

This clone was seen just once. The gene calls are TRBV5-3 and TRBJ1-1; D remains ambiguous. TRBV5-3 is placed among ORFs of uncertain function. V dropped 3 bases and J dropped 6 bases, with 12 bases sitting between them. The CDR3 is 13 residues long. The CDR3 coding sequence is TGTGCCAGAAGCTGGGCCATTCGGCCTGAAGCTTTCTTT. Translated: CARSWAIRPEAFF.

A few counts support this clone. The chain carries TRBV5-1 and TRBJ2-2, with D perhaps given as TRBD1 or TRBD2 (6 bases each). V was shortened by 0 bases and J by 0 bases, with 9 bases between the two germline ends. The germline V gene has CDR1 SGHRS and CDR2 YFSETQ. This CDR3 is built from 16 residues. CDR3 sequence: CASSLEGGSNTGELFF. DNA of the CDR3: TGCGCCAGCAGCTTGGAAGGGGGGTCGAACACCGGGGAGCTGTTTTTT.

Only one count was recorded for this clone. The chain employs TRBV30 and TRBJ1-4; unclear D gene. V lost 0 bases and J 2 bases, leaving 7 bases between the germline ends. Germline V gene sequence: CDR1 GTSNPN, CDR2 SVGIG (reference sequence). This CDR3 comprises 14 residues. Here the CDR3 reads CAWSVEETNEKLFF. The CDR3 DNA sequence: TGTGCCTGGAGTGTTGAGGAGACTAATGAAAAACTGTTTTTT.

This sequence joins TRBV19 and TRBJ1-5; no reliable D call. The ends were cut back, 5 bases at V and 4 bases at J, with 9 bases in the middle. CDR1 and CDR2 from the germline V gene are LNHDA and SQIVND (reference sequence). This CDR3 has 13 residues. CDR3 protein: CASSPQWNQPQHF. For the CDR3, the DNA is TGTGCCAGTAGTCCTCAGTGGAATCAGCCCCAGCATTTT.

V and J are TRBV4-2 and TRBJ1-6, with D uncertain. Germline V gene lookup returns CDR1 LGHNA and CDR2 YNFKEQ. V lost 0 bases to trimming and J lost 0 bases, with 15 bases between them. The CDR3 has 19 amino acids. CDR3 nucleotides: TGTGCCAGCAGCCAAGAGGAAAACCGGGTCCTCTCCTATAATTCACCCCTCCACTTT. This sequence encodes CASSQEENRVLSYNSPLHF.

This clone was found once. V gene TRBV18 combines with J gene TRBJ2-6; the match to TRBD1 covers 8 bases. The CDR3 sequence is 17 residues long. V lost 4 bases and J lost 2; bases outside the gene matches: 7. CDR1 is KGHSH, CDR2 LQKENI, per germline. CDR3 bases: TGTGCCAGCTCACAGTCACAGGGGGTAGCTGGGGCCAACGTCCTGACTTTC. Translation gives CASSQSQGVAGANVLTF.

The chain uses TRBV10-2 and TRBJ1-1, with a tentative D call TRBD1 (5 bases). This CDR3 has 14 residues. Trimming took off 2 bases at V and 4 bases at J, with 11 bases between the two ends. Germline CDR1 reads WSHSY; CDR2 reads SAAADI. DNA of the CDR3: TGCGCCAGCAGTGAGCGCAGGGCTGGCACTGAAGCTTTCTTT. Its protein is CASSERRAGTEAFF.

This chain uses TRBV7-8 with TRBJ1-6; a weak D match, TRBD1 (6 bases). Trimming removed 5 bases at V and 0 bases at J, with 11 bases between. Looked up from germline, CDR1 is SGHVS and CDR2 is FQNEAQ. This CDR3 comprises 16 residues. CDR3 sequence reads: CASSPGQSSYNSPLHF. The CDR3, as DNA: TGTGCCAGCAGCCCGGGACAAAGCTCCTATAATTCACCCCTCCACTTT. Filled out from reference TRBV7-8 and TRBJ1-6, the complete variable domain reads GAGVSQSPRYKVAKRGQDVALRCDPISGHVSLFWYQQALGQGPEFLTYFQNEAQLDKSGLPSDRFFAERPEGSVSTLKIQRTQQEDSAVYLCASSPGQSSYNSPLHFGNGTRLTVT.

V is TRBV7-8 and J is TRBJ1-5; 9 bases agree with TRBD1. CDR1 is SGHVS, CDR2 FQNEAQ, per germline. The CDR3 loop spans 14 amino acids. J was trimmed by 6 bases and V by 5 bases; bases with no gene match: 5. The CDR3 is CASSQGDRAQPQHF. CDR3 DNA: TGTGCCAGCAGCCAAGGGGACAGGGCTCAGCCCCAGCATTTT.